This T cell receptor beta chain was obtained from a study of cytomegalovirus exposure and HLA in healthy donors. Whole-study findings and limits: Compared with the approximately 670-donor mean, an Asian-associated ancestry cluster reportedly had fewer N-insertions, according to a later analysis. Most TCR sequences were seen very rarely across donors, but some public TCRs occurred in many.

60 Vbeta and 13 Jbeta primers were used in PCR. The assay was immunoSEQ multiplex PCR, and TCRdb's table has in-frame clones only and misses some. This table has 150,000 to 200,000 clones, about 65% appearing once. Turning to this clone: Its antigen is undetermined.

The sequence was obtained from a man aged 40-49 years in good health and CMV-seropositive. Sequenced sample: PBMCs.

Written as DNA, the CDR3 is TGTGTGAAGGAAGGCGGCACTGAAGCTTTCTTT. It specifies CVKEGGTEAFF. The rearrangement uses TRBV12-2 and TRBJ1-1. TRBV12-2 is a recognized pseudogene. This CDR3 is 11 amino acids long.